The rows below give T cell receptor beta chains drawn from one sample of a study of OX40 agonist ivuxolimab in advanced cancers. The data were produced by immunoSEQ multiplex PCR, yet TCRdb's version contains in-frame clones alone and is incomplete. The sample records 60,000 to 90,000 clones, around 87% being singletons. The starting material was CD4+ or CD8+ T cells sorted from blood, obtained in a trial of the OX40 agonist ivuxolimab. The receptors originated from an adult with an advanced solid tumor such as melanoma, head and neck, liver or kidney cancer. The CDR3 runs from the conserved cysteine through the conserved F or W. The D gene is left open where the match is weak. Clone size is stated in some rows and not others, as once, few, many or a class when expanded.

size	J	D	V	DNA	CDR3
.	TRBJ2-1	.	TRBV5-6	TGTGCCAGCAGCTACGACAGGGGGCTAGCGGGAGTTAATGAGCAGTTCTTC	CASSYDRGLAGVNEQFF
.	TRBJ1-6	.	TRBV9	TGTGCCAGCAGCGTAGAGGGTAATTCACCCCTCCACTTT	CASSVEGNSPLHF
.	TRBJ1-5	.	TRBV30	TGTGCCTGGAGTGTGGGCCTCTATAGCAATCAGCCCCAGCATTTT	CAWSVGLYSNQPQHF
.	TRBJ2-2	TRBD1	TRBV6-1	TGTGCCAGCAGCGCGGACAGGGGAAAGGAGCTGTTTTTT	CASSADRGKELFF
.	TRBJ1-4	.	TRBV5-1	TGCGCCAGCAGCTTGGGGGGTACTAATGAAAAACTGTTTTTT	CASSLGGTNEKLFF
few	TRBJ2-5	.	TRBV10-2	TGCGCCAGCAGTGAAGAGGAGACCCAGTACTTC	CASSEEETQYF
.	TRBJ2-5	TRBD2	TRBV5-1	TGCGCCAGCAGCCCGGGACTAGCGGGGGGCCTGGACCAAGAGACCCAGTACTTC	CASSPGLAGGLDQETQYF
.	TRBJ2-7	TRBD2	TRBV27	TGTGCCAGCAGTTTTGCTAGCGGGGGGTTCTACGAGCAGTACTTC	CASSFASGGFYEQYF
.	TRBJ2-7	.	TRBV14	TGTGCCAGCAGCTCAATAGGGGCCCTATACGAGCAGTACTTC	CASSSIGALYEQYF
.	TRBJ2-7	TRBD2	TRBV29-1	TGCAGCGTTGGTGCCGGGGCGCGGGGGGTTGAGCAGTACTTC	CSVGAGARGVEQYF
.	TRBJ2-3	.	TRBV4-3	TGCGCCAGCAGCGCCGAGGGCCCAGAGACAGATACGCAGTATTTT	CASSAEGPETDTQYF
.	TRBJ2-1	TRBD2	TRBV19	TGTGCCAGTAGTATAGAAGGCGGGGGGGCCGCGGGTGAGCAGTTCTTC	CASSIEGGGAAGEQFF
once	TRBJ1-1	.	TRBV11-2	TGTGCCAGCAGCTTAGGTACTGCCCGAGGGGGGACTGAAGCTTTCTTT	CASSLGTARGGTEAFF
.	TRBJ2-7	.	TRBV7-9	TGTGCCAGCAGCAAGACAGGCTACGAGCAGTACTTC	CASSKTGYEQYF
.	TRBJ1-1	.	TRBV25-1	TGTGCCAGTAAATGGTCGGAGGAGGAGACTGAAGCTTTCTTT	CASKWSEEETEAFF
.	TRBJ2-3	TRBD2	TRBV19	TGTGCCAGTCAGACTAGCGGGGGTACAGATACGCAGTATTTT	CASQTSGGTDTQYF
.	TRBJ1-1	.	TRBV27	TGTGCCAGCAGTTTTTTGAGGGGAGGCACTGAAGCTTTCTTT	CASSFLRGGTEAFF
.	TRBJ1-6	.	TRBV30	TGTGCCTGGAGTGTAAAGGCCTCTAATTCACCCCTCCACTTT	CAWSVKASNSPLHF
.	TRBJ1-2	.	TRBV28	TGTGCCAGCAAGGAGGGGGTGGTTGGCTACACCTTC	CASKEGVVGYTF
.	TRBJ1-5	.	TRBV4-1	TGCGCCAGCAGCCAAGAGGACAGTAACTCCCCCCAGCATTTT	CASSQEDSNSPQHF
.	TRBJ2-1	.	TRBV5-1	TGCGCCAGCAGCTCCCAACTGGAAGAGCAGTTCTTC	CASSSQLEEQFF
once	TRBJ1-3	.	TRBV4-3	TGCGCCAGCAGCCTGCCCAATTGGAACACCATATATTTT	CASSLPNWNTIYF
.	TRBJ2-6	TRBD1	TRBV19	TGTGCTAGTAGTGCCCGGGCCGGGACAGGATCGAGCTCTGGGGCCAACGTCCTGACTTTC	CASSARAGTGSSSGANVLTF
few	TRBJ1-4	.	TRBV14	TGTGCCAGCAGCCACTTCGCAAACAGACTGTTTTTT	CASSHFANRLFF
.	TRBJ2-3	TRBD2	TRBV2	TGTGCCAACTCCCAGGTGACTAGCGGGGGCAGCACAGATACGCAGTATTTT	CANSQVTSGGSTDTQYF
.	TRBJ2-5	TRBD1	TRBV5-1	TGCGCCAGCAGCTTAACAACAGGGGGCCAGACCCAGTACTTC	CASSLTTGGQTQYF
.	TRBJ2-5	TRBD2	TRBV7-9	TGTGCCAGCAGCCCCCTCGGAGGGAGGGAAGAGACCCAGTACTTC	CASSPLGGREETQYF
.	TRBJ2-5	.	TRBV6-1	TGTGCCAGTCGAATGGGGGGATCGTACCAAGAGACCCAGTACTTC	CASRMGGSYQETQYF
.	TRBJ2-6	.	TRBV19	TGTGCCAGTAGTATTTACGGCCTGCAGGGGCGATCCTTCTCTGGGGCCAACGTCCTGACTTTC	CASSIYGLQGRSFSGANVLTF
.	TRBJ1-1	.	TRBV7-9	TGTGCCAGCAGCAAATTGGGTACTAACACTGAAGCTTTCTTT	CASSKLGTNTEAFF
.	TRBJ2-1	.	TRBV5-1	TGCGCCAGCAGCGTTAGTAGGAATGAGCAGTTCTTC	CASSVSRNEQFF
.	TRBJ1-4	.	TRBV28	TGTGCCAGCAGTCTGACACGGAGGAAGGAAAAACTGTTTTTT	CASSLTRRKEKLFF
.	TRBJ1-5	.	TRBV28	TGTGCCAGCAGTTTCTCCGTAAGTAGCAATCAGCCCCAGCATTTT	CASSFSVSSNQPQHF
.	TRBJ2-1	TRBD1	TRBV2	TGTGCCAGCAGTGATTGGTCGTCAGGGGGCAATGAGCAGTTCTTC	CASSDWSSGGNEQFF
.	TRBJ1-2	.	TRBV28	TGTGCCAGCACCTATGGGGCCGTACCTGCCTATGGCTACACCTTC	CASTYGAVPAYGYTF
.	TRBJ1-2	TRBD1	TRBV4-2	TGTGCCAGCAGCTTGCGATTCGGGACAGCCGTGGAGGGCTACACCTTC	CASSLRFGTAVEGYTF
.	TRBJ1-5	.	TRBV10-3	TGTGCCATCAGTGAAAGGTCTCCCGAGTACAATCAGCCCCAGCATTTT	CAISERSPEYNQPQHF
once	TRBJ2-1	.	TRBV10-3	TGTGCCATCAGTGGGGGAGGCGGGACTCAAAATGAGCAGTTCTTC	CAISGGGGTQNEQFF
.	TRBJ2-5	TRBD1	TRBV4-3	TGCGCCAGCAGCCAGGCAGGGGGCACGGAGACCCAGTACTTC	CASSQAGGTETQYF
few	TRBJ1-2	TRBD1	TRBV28	TGTGCCAGCAGTTTTGGAGACAGGGGGCGCTTGGATGGCTACACCTTC	CASSFGDRGRLDGYTF
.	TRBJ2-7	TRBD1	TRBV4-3	TGCGCCAGCAGCTATGGACAGGGTCCCTACGAGCAGTACTTC	CASSYGQGPYEQYF
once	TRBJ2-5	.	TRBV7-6	TGTGCCAGCACCGGAACCGGGGAGACCCAGTACTTC	CASTGTGETQYF
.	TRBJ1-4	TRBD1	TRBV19	TGTGCCAGTAGTAGAAAGACAGGGGGCACGACAACTAATGAAAAACTGTTTTTT	CASSRKTGGTTTNEKLFF
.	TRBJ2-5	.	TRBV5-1	TGCGCCAGCAGCCGGAATAGGGGAGAGACCCAGTACTTC	CASSRNRGETQYF
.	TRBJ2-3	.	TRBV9	TGTGCCAGCAGGGGGAGCACAGATACGCAGTATTTT	CASRGSTDTQYF
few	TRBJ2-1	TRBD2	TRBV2	TGTGCCAGCAGTAGACTAGCGGCCCCCTATCCGTTCTTC	CASSRLAAPYPFF
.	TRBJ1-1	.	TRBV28	TGTGCCAGCAGTTTCGCAGGGTCGAACACTGAAGCTTTCTTT	CASSFAGSNTEAFF
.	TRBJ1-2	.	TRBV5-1	TGCGCCAGCAGCTCGATCACAGGTGGCTATGGCTACACCTTC	CASSSITGGYGYTF
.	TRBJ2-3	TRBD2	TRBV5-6	TGTGCCAGCAGCTTGACTAGCGGGAGGCCAAATACGCAGTATTTT	CASSLTSGRPNTQYF
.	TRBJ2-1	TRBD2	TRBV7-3	TGTGCCAGCAGTGACGTGGGAGGGAGCAATGAGCAGTTCTTC	CASSDVGGSNEQFF
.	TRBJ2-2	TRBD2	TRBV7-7	TGTGCCAGCAGCTCGGGACTAGCGGGAGACACCGGGGAGCTGTTTTTT	CASSSGLAGDTGELFF
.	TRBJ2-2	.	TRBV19	TGTGCCAGTAGTATAGATATATCCCGTGGGGAGCTGTTTTTT	CASSIDISRGELFF
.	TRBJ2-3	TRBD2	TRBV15	TGTGCCACCAGCAGAGATTTCGGAACTAGCGGGAGCGCAGATACGCAGTATTTT	CATSRDFGTSGSADTQYF